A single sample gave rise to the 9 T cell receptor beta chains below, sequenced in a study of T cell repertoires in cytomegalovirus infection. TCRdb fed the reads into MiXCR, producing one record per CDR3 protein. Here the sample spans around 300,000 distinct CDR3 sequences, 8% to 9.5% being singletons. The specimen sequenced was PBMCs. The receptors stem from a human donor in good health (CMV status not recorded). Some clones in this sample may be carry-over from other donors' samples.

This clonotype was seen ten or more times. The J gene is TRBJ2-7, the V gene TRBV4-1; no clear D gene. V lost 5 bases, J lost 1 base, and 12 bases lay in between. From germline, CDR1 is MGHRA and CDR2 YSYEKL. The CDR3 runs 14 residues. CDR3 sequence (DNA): TGCGCCAGCAGCTCCGGACCACTGTCCTACGAGCAGTACTTC. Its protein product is CASSSGPLSYEQYF.

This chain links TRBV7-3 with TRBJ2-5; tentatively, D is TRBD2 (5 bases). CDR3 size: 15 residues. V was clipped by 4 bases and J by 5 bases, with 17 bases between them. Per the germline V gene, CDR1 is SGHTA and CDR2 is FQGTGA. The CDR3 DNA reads TGTGCCAGCAGCTCCGGAGAGAGGGTTCCGGAGACCCAGTACTTC. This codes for CASSSGERVPETQYF. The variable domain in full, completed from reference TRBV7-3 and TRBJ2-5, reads GAGVSQTPSNKVTEKGKYVELRCDPISGHTALYWYRQSLGQGPEFLIYFQGTGAADDSGLPNDRFFAVRPEGSVSTLKIQRTERGDSAVYLCASSSGERVPETQYFGPGTRLLVL.

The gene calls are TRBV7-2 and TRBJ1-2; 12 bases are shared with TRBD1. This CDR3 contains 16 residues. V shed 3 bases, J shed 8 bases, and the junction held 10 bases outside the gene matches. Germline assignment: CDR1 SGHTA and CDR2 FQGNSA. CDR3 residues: CASSLGPGQGAEGYTF. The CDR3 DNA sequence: TGTGCCAGCAGCTTGGGACCGGGACAGGGGGCAGAAGGCTACACCTTC.

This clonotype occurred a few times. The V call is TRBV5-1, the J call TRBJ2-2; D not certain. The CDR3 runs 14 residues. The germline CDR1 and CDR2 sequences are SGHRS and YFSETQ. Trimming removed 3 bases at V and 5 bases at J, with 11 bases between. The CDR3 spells CASSSDPTTGELFF. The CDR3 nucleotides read TGCGCCAGCAGCTCTGACCCTACGACCGGGGAGCTGTTTTTT.

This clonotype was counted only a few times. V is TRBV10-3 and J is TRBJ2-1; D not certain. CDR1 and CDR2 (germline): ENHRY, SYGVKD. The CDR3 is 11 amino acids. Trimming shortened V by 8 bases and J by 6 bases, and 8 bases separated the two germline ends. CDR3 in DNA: TGTGCCATCGCAAGGTTCAATGAGCAGTTCTTC. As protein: CAIARFNEQFF.

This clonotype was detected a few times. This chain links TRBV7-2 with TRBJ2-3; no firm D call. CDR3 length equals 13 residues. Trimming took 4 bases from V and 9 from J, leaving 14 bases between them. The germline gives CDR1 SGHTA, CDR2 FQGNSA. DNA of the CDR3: TGTGCCAGCAGCTACCCCGCGTCCGAAACGCAGTATTTT. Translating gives CASSYPASETQYF.

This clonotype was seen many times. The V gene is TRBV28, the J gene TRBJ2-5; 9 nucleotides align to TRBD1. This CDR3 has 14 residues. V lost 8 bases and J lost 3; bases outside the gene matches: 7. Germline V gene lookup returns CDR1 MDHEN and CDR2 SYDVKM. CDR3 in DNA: TGTGCCAGCTGGGGACAGGGAAGGGAAGAGACCCAGTACTTC. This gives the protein CASWGQGREETQYF.

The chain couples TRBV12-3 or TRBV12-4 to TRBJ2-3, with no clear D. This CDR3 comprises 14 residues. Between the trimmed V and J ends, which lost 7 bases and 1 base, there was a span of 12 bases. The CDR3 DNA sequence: TGTGCCAGCACCCCCGGTGGAGGCACAGATACGCAGTATTTT. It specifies CASTPGGGTDTQYF.

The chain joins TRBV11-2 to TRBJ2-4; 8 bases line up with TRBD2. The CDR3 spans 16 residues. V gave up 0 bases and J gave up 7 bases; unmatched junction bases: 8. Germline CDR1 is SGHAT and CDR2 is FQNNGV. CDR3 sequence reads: CASSLDNGLALNIQYF. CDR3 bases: TGTGCCAGCAGCTTAGATAATGGACTAGCCCTTAACATTCAGTACTTC.